Included here is one T cell receptor beta chain sequence, with context. What it recognizes is unknown. The entry originates in a study of T cell responses to AZD1222 COVID-19 vaccine. Study findings and constraints: Dominant CD4 TCR responses targeted spike regions 160-218 and 743-854. Compared with day 0, the breadth and depth of the Spike-specific TCR repertoire rose significantly after two doses of AZD1222. Reports say nearly half of spike-specific TCRs go after unmutated variant regions. Seropositive status at baseline applied to only five or six AZD1222 recipients.

Profiling relied on immunoSEQ multiplex PCR, and the TCRdb table lists in-frame clones only, not all of them. The table includes tens of thousands of clones, around nine tenths detected once. The receptor's source is an adult in good health. Sequenced here: peripheral blood, sampled on day 0 of AZD1222 vaccination.

CDR3 in amino acids: CASSQKGYNSPLHF. The CDR3 region has the DNA TGTGCCAGCAGCCAAAAGGGGTATAATTCACCCCTCCACTTT. The rearrangement joins TRBV3-1 (or the pseudogene TRBV3-2) to TRBJ1-6; maybe TRBD1 (5 bases). The germline V gene encodes CDR1 LGHDT and CDR2 YNNKEL (reference sequence). This CDR3 region has 14 residues. V lost 2 bases and J lost 4, with 6 bases in between.